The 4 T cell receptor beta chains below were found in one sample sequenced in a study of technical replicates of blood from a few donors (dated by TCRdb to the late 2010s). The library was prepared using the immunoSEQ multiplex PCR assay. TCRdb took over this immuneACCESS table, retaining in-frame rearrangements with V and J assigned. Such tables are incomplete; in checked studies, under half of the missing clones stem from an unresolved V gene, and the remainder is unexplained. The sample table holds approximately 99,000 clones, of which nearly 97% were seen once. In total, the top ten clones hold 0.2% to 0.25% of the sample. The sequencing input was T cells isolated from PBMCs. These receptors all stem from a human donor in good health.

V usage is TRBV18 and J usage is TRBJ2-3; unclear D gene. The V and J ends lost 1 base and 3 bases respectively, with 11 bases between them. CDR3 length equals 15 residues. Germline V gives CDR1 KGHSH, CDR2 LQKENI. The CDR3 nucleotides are TGTGCCAGCTCACCACAGGCCATCGGGACAGATACGCAGTATTTT. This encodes CASSPQAIGTDTQYF.

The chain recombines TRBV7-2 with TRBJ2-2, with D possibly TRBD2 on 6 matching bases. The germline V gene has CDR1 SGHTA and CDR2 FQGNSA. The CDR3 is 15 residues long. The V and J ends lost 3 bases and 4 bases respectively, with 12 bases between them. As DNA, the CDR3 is TGTGCCAGCAGCTTTCGGTGGGGGGTCACCGGGGAGCTGTTTTTT. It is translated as CASSFRWGVTGELFF.

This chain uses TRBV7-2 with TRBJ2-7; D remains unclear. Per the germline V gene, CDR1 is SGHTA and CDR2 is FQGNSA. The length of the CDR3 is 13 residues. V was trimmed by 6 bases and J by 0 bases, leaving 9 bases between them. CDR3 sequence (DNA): TGTGCCAGCAGTGATGGCTTCTCCTACGAGCAGTACTTC. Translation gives CASSDGFSYEQYF.

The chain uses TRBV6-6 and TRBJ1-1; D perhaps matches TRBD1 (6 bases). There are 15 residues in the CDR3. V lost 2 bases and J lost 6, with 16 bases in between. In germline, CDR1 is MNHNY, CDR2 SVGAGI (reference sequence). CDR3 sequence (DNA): TGTGCCAGCAGTTACCACTCCCCACAGGGCCCTGAAGCTTTCTTT. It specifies CASSYHSPQGPEAFF.